This TCR beta chain was captured by sequencing in a study of T-cell reconstitution after alpha-beta-depleted transplantation in children. The study's findings and limits: Alpha-beta T cells present about two months after transplant were reported to originate from several hundred expanded graft clones. A year had passed since transplant, and T-cell counts and diversity by then came mostly from newly produced T cells. Surviving recipient T cells and thymic progenitors accounted for the high day-60 TCRbeta diversity observed in some patients.

Per germline, CDR1 SGDLS and CDR2 YYNGEE. Trimming left V 0 bases short and J 0 bases short, with 9 bases between. The CDR3 runs 16 residues. This clonotype was seen a few times. The antigen is not known. The library targeted TCRbeta and was prepared with unique molecular identifiers. One entry per CDR3 protein, called by TCRdb with MiXCR from the PCR reads. The profile covers fewer than 750,000 distinct CDR3 sequences, with around 23% appearing a single time and 13% to 15% taken by the ten largest. This TCR derives from a boy in the first two years of life who had a stem cell transplant for acute myeloid leukemia, so the T cells may come from the graft donor. The chain employs TRBV9 and TRBJ2-2, with a tentative D call TRBD1 (5 bases). The material sequenced was PBMCs, mostly from graft donor cells, taken 360 days after TCRalphabeta/CD19-depleted stem cell transplant. The DNA of the CDR3 is TGTGCCAGCAGCGTAGCAGGGCGTCCGAACACCGGGGAGCTGTTTTTT. It yields the protein CASSVAGRPNTGELFF.